Each of the 13 T cell receptor beta chains below was sequenced from the same sample in a study of T cells in Graves' hyperthyroidism and ophthalmopathy. TCR beta CDR3 regions were amplified from RNA transcripts. An initial round of RT-PCR targeting the TCR CDR3 relied on the HTBI primer set. TCRdb redid the calling of the multiplex PCR reads with MiXCR, one entry per CDR3 protein. This repertoire shows roughly 100,000 distinct CDR3 sequences, around 50% found once; its top ten account for approximately 30%. The sample comprised blood. Every receptor here comes from a man aged 40-49 years with Graves' hyperthyroidism.

To note about this clonotype: Just one base apart from a much larger clone, this may be a read error. The chain has TRBV6-1 and TRBJ2-5; no firm D call. CDR1 is MNHNS and CDR2 is SASEGT in the germline V gene. This CDR3 has 11 amino acids. CDR3 amino acids: CASPSFEIQYF. The DNA of the CDR3 is TGTGCCAGCCCCAGTTTTGAGATCCAGTACTTC.

CDR3 nucleotide sequence: TGCAGTGCTAGGGGGGTTAGCGGGAGGACCACCTACGAGCAGTACTTC. This translates into CSARGVSGRTTYEQYF. The chain has TRBV20-1 and TRBJ2-7; 10 bases map to TRBD2. The germline gives CDR1 DFQATT, CDR2 SNEGSKA (reference sequence). V lost 3 bases to trimming and J lost 2 bases; unmatched junction nucleotides: 10. This CDR3 is built from 16 residues.

This clonotype was seen many times. The CDR3 sequence: CSAEPAGGYTF. DNA of the CDR3: TGCAGTGCTGAACCCGCCGGTGGCTACACCTTC. The gene calls are TRBV20-1 and TRBJ1-2; the D is unclear. This CDR3 has 11 amino acids. V was cut by 5 bases and J by 7 bases, with 11 bases left in between. From germline, CDR1 is DFQATT and CDR2 SNEGSKA (reference sequence).

The chain uses TRBV10-3 and TRBJ2-3, with a tentative D call TRBD2 (5 bases). V was pared by 0 bases and J by 11 bases, with 12 bases between. Germline V CDR1 and CDR2: ENHRY, SYGVKD. The CDR3 spans 13 residues. The CDR3 protein is CAISESGGNEQYF. The CDR3 DNA follows: TGTGCCATCAGTGAGTCCGGAGGAAATGAGCAGTATTTT.

Turning to this clonotype: One junction end does not reproduce the germline sequence, and a read error may be involved. In DNA, the CDR3 is TGTGCCACCTGTGATTCTAATTACGTTTTACAGTTCTTC. This sequence encodes CATCDSNYVLQFF. The chain combines TRBV24-1 with TRBJ2-1; unclear D gene. This CDR3 is built from 13 residues. Germline assignment: CDR1 KGHDR and CDR2 SFDVKD.

This clonotype has ten or more counts. The V gene is TRBV6-5, the J gene TRBJ2-7; 12 bases match TRBD2. V lost 7 bases to trimming and J lost 13 bases; unmatched junction nucleotides: 11. The CDR3 totals 13 residues. Germline V lookup: CDR1 MNHEY, CDR2 SVGAGI. Here the CDR3 DNA reads TGTGCCAGCACGGAGACTAGCGGGAGTCGGGAATACTTC. Amino acids: CASTETSGSREYF.

This clonotype was seen many times. This sequence joins TRBV11-3 and TRBJ2-1; D is perhaps TRBD2 (7 bases). V dropped 3 bases and J dropped 0 bases, with 15 bases sitting between them. CDR1 SGHNT and CDR2 YENEEA come from the germline V gene. The CDR3 length is 17 residues. CDR3 loop: CASSLGGGGASYNEQFF. Written as DNA, the CDR3 is TGTGCCAGCAGCTTGGGGGGTGGGGGGGCCTCCTACAATGAGCAGTTCTTC.

This clonotype showed up many times. V usage is TRBV7-2 and J usage is TRBJ1-1; D gene uncertain. CDR1 and CDR2 (germline): SGHTA, FQGNSA. This CDR3 is 14 amino acids long. Trimming pared 3 bases from V and 3 bases from J, leaving 11 bases between. The CDR3 DNA reads TGTGCCAGCAGCTTCCGAGACCGGGACACTGAAGCTTTCTTT. This sequence encodes CASSFRDRDTEAFF. The full variable domain, completed using reference TRBV7-2 and TRBJ1-1, is GAGVSQSPSNKVTEKGKDVELRCDPISGHTALYWYRQSLGQGLEFLIYFQGNSAPDKSGLPSDRFSAERTGGSVSTLTIQRTQQEDSAVYLCASSFRDRDTEAFFGQGTRLTVV.

This clonotype came up many times. The chain combines TRBV6-5 with TRBJ2-7, with D maybe TRBD2 (6 bases). The CDR3 is 17 residues long. Germline V CDR1 and CDR2: MNHEY, SVGAGI. The germline V and J ends were trimmed by 0 bases and 5 bases, with 20 bases remaining between them. As DNA, the CDR3 is TGTGCCAGCAGTTACTCCACCACGGGGGACGTCGGGGACGAGCAGTACTTC. The encoded protein is CASSYSTTGDVGDEQYF.

This clonotype is a singleton in its sample. This rearrangement joins TRBV7-2 to TRBJ2-1, with 10 bases that match TRBD2. CDR3 length equals 17 residues. CDR1 SGHTA and CDR2 FQGNSA come from the germline V gene. J was trimmed by 3 bases and V by 5 bases; bases with no gene match: 10. CDR3 in DNA: TGTGCCAGCAGCCTACCGACTAGCGGGTCGTACTACAATGAGCAGTTCTTC. It codes for CASSLPTSGSYYNEQFF.

This clonotype appeared many times. The chain joins TRBV7-9 to TRBJ1-1; 7 bases fit TRBD1. The V gene end was trimmed by 5 bases and the J gene end by 8 bases; junction bases not matched to a gene: 5. The CDR3 covers 12 residues. Germline loops: CDR1 SEHNR, CDR2 FQNEAQ (reference sequence). The CDR3 DNA sequence: TGTGCCAGCAGCCTTACAGGGGAGGAAGCTTTCTTT. As protein: CASSLTGEEAFF.

The rearrangement joins TRBV18 to TRBJ2-1; 7 positions agree with TRBD2. With V trimmed by 3 bases and J by 14 bases, 7 bases remained unmatched. The CDR3 contains 12 residues. Germline V gives CDR1 KGHSH, CDR2 LQKENI. CDR3 sequence (DNA): TGTGCCAGCTCACCTGGATCAGGGAGGGAGTTCTTC. Its translation is CASSPGSGREFF.

This clonotype was observed many times. The chain recombines TRBV7-9 with TRBJ2-1; 8 nucleotides match TRBD1. The CDR3 has 16 amino acids. V lost 4 bases to trimming and J lost 6 bases; unmatched junction nucleotides: 11. The germline gives CDR1 SEHNR, CDR2 FQNEAQ (reference sequence). In nucleotides, the CDR3 is TGTGCCAGCAGCTCCGGACGGACAGGGCCTGTCAATGAGCAGTTCTTC. It encodes CASSSGRTGPVNEQFF.